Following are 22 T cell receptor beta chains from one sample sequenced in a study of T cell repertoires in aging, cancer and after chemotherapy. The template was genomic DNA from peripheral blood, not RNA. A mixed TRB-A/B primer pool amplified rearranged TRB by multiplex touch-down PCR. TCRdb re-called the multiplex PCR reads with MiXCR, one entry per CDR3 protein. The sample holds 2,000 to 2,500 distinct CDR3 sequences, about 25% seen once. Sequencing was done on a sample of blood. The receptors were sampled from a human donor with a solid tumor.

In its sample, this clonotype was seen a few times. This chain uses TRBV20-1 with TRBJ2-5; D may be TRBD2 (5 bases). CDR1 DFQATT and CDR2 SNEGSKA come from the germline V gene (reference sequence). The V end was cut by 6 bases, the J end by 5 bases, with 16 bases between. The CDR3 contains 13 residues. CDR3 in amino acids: CSASRVTRETQYF. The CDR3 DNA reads TGCAGTGCCTCGAGGGTCACGCGGGAGACCCAGTACTTC.

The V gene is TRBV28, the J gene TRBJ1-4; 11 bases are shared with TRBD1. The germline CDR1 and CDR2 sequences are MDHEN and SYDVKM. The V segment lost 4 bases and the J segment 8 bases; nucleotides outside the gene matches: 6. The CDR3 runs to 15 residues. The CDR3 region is CASSSGTGGKEKLFF. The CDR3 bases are TGTGCCAGCAGTTCCGGGACAGGGGGTAAGGAAAAACTGTTTTTT. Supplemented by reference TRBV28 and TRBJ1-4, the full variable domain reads DVKVTQSSRYLVKRTGEKVFLECVQDMDHENMFWYRQDPGLGLRLIYFSYDVKMKEKGDIPEGYSVSREKKERFSLILESASTNQTSMYLCASSSGTGGKEKLFFGSGTQLSVL.

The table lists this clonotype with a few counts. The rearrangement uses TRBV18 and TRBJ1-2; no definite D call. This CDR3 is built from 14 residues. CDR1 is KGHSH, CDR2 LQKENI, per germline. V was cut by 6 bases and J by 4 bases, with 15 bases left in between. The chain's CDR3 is CASSSNGDFYGYTF. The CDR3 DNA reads TGTGCCAGCTCTAGCAACGGAGATTTCTATGGCTACACCTTC.

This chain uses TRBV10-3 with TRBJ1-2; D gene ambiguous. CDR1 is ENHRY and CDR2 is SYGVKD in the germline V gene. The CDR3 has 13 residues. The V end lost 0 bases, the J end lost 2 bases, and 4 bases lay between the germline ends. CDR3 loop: CAISESDNYGYTF. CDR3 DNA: TGTGCCATCAGTGAGTCGGACAACTATGGCTACACCTTC.

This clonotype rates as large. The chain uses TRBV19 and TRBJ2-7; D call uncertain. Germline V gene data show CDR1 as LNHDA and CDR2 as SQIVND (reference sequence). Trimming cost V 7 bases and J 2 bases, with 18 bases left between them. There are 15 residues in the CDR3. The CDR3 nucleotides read TGTGCCAGTACCCCACGGACGGGCGGAACCTACGAGCAGTACTTC. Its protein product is CASTPRTGGTYEQYF.

The CDR3 DNA follows: TGCAGTGCTACCCCCAGCTCGCCACGGACGGGCGGGGAGCTGTTTTTT. It codes for CSATPSSPRTGGELFF. V is TRBV20-1 and J is TRBJ2-2, with D unresolved. The CDR3 runs 16 residues. Deletions cut 4 bases from V and 7 bases from J, with 22 bases between. The V gene's germline CDR1 is DFQATT and CDR2 SNEGSKA (reference sequence).

The CDR3 bases are TGTGCCAGCAGCTTGGCCCTAAATCTGGGAAGCTCCTACAATGAGCAGTTCTTC. It codes for CASSLALNLGSSYNEQFF. The chain links TRBV5-4 to TRBJ2-1; D is uncertain. The CDR3 has 18 amino acids. CDR1 SGHNT and CDR2 YYREEE come from the germline V gene (reference sequence). V gave up 0 bases and J gave up 0 bases, with 16 bases separating them.

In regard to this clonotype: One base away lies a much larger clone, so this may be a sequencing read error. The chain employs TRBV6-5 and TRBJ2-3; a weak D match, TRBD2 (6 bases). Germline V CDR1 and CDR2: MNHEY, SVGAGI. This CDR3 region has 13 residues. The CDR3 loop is CASRGTATDMQYF. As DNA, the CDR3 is TGTGCCAGCAGAGGGACTGCCACAGATATGCAGTATTTT.

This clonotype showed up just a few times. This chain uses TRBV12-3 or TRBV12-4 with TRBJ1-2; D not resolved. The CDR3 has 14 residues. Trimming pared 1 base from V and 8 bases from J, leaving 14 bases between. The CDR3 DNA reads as TGTGCCAGCAGTTTAGGAGGGCTAGAGTTAGGCTACACCTTC. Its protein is CASSLGGLELGYTF.

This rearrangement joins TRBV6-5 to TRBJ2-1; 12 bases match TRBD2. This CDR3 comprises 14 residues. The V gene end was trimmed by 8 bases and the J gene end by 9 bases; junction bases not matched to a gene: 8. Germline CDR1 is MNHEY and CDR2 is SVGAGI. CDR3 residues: CASVTSGSSSEQFF. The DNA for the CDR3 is TGTGCCAGCGTGACTAGCGGGAGCAGCAGTGAGCAGTTCTTC.

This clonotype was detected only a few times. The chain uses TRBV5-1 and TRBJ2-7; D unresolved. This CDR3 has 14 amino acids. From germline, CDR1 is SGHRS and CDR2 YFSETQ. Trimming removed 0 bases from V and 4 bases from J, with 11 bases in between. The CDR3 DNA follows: TGCGCCAGCAGCTTGGCTACAACCGGATACGAGCAGTACTTC. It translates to CASSLATTGYEQYF.

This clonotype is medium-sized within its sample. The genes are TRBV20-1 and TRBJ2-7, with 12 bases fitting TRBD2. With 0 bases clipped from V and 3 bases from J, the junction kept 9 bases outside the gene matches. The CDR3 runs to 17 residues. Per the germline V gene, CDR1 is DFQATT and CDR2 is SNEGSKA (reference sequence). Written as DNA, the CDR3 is TGCAGTGCTAGAGAAGATGGGACTAGCGGGTCGCTCTACGAGCAGTACTTC. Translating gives CSAREDGTSGSLYEQYF.

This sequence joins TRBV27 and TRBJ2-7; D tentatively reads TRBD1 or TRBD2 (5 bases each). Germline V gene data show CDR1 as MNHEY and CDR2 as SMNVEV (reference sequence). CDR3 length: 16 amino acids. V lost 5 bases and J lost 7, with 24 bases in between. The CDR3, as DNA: TGTGCCAGCAGTCCAATCTCCGGGGCAACGGGGCGGGAGCAGTACTTC. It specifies CASSPISGATGREQYF.

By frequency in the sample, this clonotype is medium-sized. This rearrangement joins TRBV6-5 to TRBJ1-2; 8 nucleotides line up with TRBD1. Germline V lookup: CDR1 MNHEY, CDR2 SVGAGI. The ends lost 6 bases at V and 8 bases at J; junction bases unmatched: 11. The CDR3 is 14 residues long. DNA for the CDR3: TGTGCCAGCAGAGGACAGGGTGAACCTAAGGGCTACACCTTC. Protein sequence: CASRGQGEPKGYTF.

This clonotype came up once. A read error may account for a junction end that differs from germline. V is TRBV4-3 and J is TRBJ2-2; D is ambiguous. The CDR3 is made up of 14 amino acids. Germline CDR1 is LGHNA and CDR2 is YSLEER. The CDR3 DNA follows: TGTGCCAGCAGCCGAAATTGGGACACCGGGGAGCTGTTTTTT. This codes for CASSRNWDTGELFF.

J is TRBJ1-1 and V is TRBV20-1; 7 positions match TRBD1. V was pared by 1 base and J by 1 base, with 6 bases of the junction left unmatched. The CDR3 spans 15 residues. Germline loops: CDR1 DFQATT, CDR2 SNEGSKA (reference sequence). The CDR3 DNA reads TGCAGTGCTAGAGCCGCTAGGGGGCAGAACACTGAAGCTTTCTTT. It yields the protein CSARAARGQNTEAFF.

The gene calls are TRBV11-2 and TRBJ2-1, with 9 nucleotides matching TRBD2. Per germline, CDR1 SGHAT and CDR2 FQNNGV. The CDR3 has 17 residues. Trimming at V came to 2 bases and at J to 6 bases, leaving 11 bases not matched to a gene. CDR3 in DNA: TGTGCCAGCAGCTTATCTTTGGTCGCGCGGGGGGGCAATGAGCAGTTCTTC. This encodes CASSLSLVARGGNEQFF.

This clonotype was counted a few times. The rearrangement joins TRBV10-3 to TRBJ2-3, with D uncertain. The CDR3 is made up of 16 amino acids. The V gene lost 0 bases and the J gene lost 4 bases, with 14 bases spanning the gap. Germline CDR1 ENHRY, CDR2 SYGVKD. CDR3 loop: CAISESPGVGSDTQYF. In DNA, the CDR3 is TGTGCCATCAGTGAGTCGCCAGGAGTAGGATCAGATACGCAGTATTTT.

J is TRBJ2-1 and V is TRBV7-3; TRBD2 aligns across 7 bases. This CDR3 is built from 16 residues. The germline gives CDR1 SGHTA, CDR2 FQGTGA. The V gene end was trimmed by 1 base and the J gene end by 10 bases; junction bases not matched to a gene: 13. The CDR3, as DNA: TGTGCCAGCAGCTTAAATCCGGGGGGACCGGGGTCCGAGCAGTTCTTC. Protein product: CASSLNPGGPGSEQFF.

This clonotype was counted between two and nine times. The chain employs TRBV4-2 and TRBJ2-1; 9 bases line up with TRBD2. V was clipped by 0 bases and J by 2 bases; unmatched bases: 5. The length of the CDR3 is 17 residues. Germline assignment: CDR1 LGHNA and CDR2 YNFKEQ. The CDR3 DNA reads TGTGCCAGCAGCCAAGATGAGGCGGGAGGGACCTACAATGAGCAGTTCTTC. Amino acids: CASSQDEAGGTYNEQFF.

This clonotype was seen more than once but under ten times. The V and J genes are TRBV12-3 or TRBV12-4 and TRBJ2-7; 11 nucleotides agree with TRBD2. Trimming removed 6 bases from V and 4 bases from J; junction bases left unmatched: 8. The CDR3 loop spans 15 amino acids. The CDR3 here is CASSPGLAGVYEQYF. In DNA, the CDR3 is TGTGCCAGCAGCCCCGGACTAGCGGGTGTGTACGAGCAGTACTTC.

This CDR3 reads CSASGGYMGQPQHF. CDR3 DNA sequence: TGCAGTGCTAGCGGAGGGTATATGGGTCAGCCCCAGCATTTT. The chain uses TRBV20-1 and TRBJ1-5; D is uncertain. Deletions cut 3 bases from V and 6 bases from J, with 15 bases between. Germline lookup yields CDR1 DFQATT and CDR2 SNEGSKA (reference sequence). The CDR3 contains 14 residues.